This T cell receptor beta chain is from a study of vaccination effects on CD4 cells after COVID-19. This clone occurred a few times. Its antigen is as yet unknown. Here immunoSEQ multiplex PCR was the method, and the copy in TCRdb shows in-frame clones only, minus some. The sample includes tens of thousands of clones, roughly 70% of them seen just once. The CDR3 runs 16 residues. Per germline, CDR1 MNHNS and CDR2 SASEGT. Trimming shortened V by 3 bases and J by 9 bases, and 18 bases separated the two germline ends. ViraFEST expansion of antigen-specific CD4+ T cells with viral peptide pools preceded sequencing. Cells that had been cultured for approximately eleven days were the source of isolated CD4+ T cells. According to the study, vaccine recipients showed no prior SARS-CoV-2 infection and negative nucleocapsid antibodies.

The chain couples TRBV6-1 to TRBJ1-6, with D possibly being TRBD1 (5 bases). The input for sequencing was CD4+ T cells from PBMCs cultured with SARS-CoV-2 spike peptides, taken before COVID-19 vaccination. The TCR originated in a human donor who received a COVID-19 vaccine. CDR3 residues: CASSEPSGGTGSPLHF. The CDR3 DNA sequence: TGTGCCAGCAGTGAGCCCTCTGGAGGGACGGGTTCACCCCTCCACTTT.